The 32 T cell receptor beta chains below all came from one sample that was sequenced in a study of T cells in Graves' hyperthyroidism and ophthalmopathy. RNA transcripts gave rise to amplified TCR beta CDR3 regions. HTBI primers drove first-round RT-PCR of the TCR CDR3. TCRdb passed the multiplex PCR reads through MiXCR, listing each CDR3 protein once. Among 550,000 to 600,000 distinct CDR3 sequences listed, 16% were seen once. Sequenced input: blood. These receptors were obtained from a woman aged 18-29 years with Graves' hyperthyroidism.

The table lists this clonotype with many counts. The V and J genes are TRBV2 and TRBJ2-1; 7 bases are shared with TRBD1. CDR1 SNHLY and CDR2 FYNNEI come from the germline V gene. The CDR3 spans 16 residues. With 2 bases clipped from V and 4 bases from J, the junction kept 8 bases outside the gene matches. This CDR3 reads CASSEFLDRRYNEQFF. DNA of the CDR3: TGTGCCAGCAGTGAATTTCTGGACAGGAGGTACAATGAGCAGTTCTTC.

The chain joins TRBV18 to TRBJ2-7; D is perhaps TRBD2 (5 bases). Deletions cut 0 bases from V and 4 bases from J, with 13 bases between. This CDR3 has 15 residues. The V gene's germline CDR1 is KGHSH and CDR2 LQKENI. CDR3 bases: TGTGCCAGCTCACCACCGGGCGTCCGGGGATACGAGCAGTACTTC. Translated, it gives CASSPPGVRGYEQYF.

This clonotype has at least ten counts. The rearrangement links TRBV20-1 to TRBJ1-2; D uncertain. Trimming left V 6 bases short and J 5 bases short, with 19 bases between. The CDR3 length is 14 residues. CDR1 and CDR2 (germline): DFQATT, SNEGSKA (reference sequence). Written as DNA, the CDR3 is TGCAGTGCCAGACGAGAAGGACCCGGTTATGGCTACACCTTC. This encodes CSARREGPGYGYTF.

This clonotype has a count of ten or more. The V call is TRBV11-2, the J call TRBJ1-5; D call uncertain. The V end was cut by 1 base, the J end by 3 bases, with 4 bases between. Germline V gene sequence: CDR1 SGHAT, CDR2 FQNNGV. CDR3 length: 13 residues. In nucleotides, the CDR3 is TGTGCCAGCAGCTTAGCGAACAATCAGCCCCAGCATTTT. Its protein product is CASSLANNQPQHF.

V is TRBV29-1 and J is TRBJ1-2; the match to TRBD1 covers 10 bases. The germline V gene encodes CDR1 SQVTM and CDR2 ANQGSEA. This CDR3 is 17 amino acids long. J lost 3 bases, V lost 4 bases, and 14 bases had no gene match. CDR3: CSVGPFLRDRGDYGYTF. CDR3 in DNA: TGCAGCGTTGGACCCTTCCTCCGGGACAGGGGAGACTATGGCTACACCTTC.

This clonotype was picked up a small number of times. The chain recombines TRBV20-1 with TRBJ2-7; 13 bases are shared with TRBD2. Trimming removed 6 bases from V and 6 bases from J; junction bases left unmatched: 14. Germline V gene lookup returns CDR1 DFQATT and CDR2 SNEGSKA (reference sequence). This CDR3 region has 16 residues. In DNA, the CDR3 is TGCAGTGCCCTGAGGGCCTCACTAGCGGGAGGGCTCGAGCAGTACTTC. Residues: CSALRASLAGGLEQYF.

J is TRBJ1-6 and V is TRBV7-9, with D perhaps matching TRBD1 (5 bases). The germline V gene has CDR1 SEHNR and CDR2 FQNEAQ (reference sequence). Deletions cut 5 bases from V and 5 bases from J, with 13 bases between. The CDR3 runs to 15 residues. CDR3 amino acids: CASSEGWGNNSPLHF. In nucleotides, the CDR3 is TGTGCCAGCAGCGAAGGTTGGGGGAATAATTCACCCCTCCACTTT.

The chain is built from TRBV7-8 and TRBJ2-4, with D tentatively TRBD2 (6 bases). Trimming took off 0 bases at V and 8 bases at J, with 8 bases between the two ends. Per the germline V gene, CDR1 is SGHVS and CDR2 is FQNEAQ. The CDR3 has 13 amino acids. This chain's CDR3 is CASSLAGEDIQYF. The CDR3 nucleotides are TGTGCCAGCAGCTTAGCGGGGGAGGACATTCAGTACTTC.

This clonotype was recorded at least ten times. The V gene is TRBV29-1, the J gene TRBJ2-1; the D is unclear. Germline loops: CDR1 SQVTM, CDR2 ANQGSEA. V was trimmed by 7 bases and J by 5 bases, leaving 12 bases between them. CDR3 size: 12 residues. The CDR3 spells CSGKAPNNEQFF. The DNA for the CDR3 is TGCAGCGGGAAGGCCCCCAACAATGAGCAGTTCTTC.

This clonotype was observed many times. The chain employs TRBV3-1 and TRBJ1-4; 7 bases line up with TRBD1. This CDR3 has 14 residues. Germline CDR1 reads LGHDT; CDR2 reads YNNKEL (reference sequence). V trimming: 3 bases; J trimming: 7 bases; junction bases outside the gene matches: 5. As DNA, the CDR3 is TGTGCCAGCAGCCACCGACAGGGTGGTGAAAAACTGTTTTTT. Amino acid sequence: CASSHRQGGEKLFF.

This clonotype was observed a handful of times. The gene calls are TRBV10-3 and TRBJ2-7; D possibly uses TRBD1 or TRBD2 (6 bases each). This CDR3 comprises 17 residues. Germline values: CDR1 ENHRY, CDR2 SYGVKD. Trimming shortened V by 0 bases and J by 0 bases, and 15 bases separated the two germline ends. The CDR3 DNA is TGTGCCATCAGTGAGTCGATGAGGGGGGATTACTCCTACGAGCAGTACTTC. Translation: CAISESMRGDYSYEQYF.

This clonotype was found a few times. The chain joins TRBV6-4 to TRBJ1-4; possibly TRBD1 for D (6 bases). Trimming cost V 4 bases and J 8 bases, with 11 bases left between them. The CDR3 sequence is 13 residues long. Germline assignment: CDR1 MRHNA and CDR2 SNTAGT. CDR3 sequence (DNA): TGTGCCAGCAGTGTTCTAGGGGGAGAAAAACTGTTTTTT. It yields the protein CASSVLGGEKLFF.

There are a few counts of this clonotype. The gene calls are TRBV5-1 and TRBJ2-1, with 11 bases that match TRBD2. Looked up from germline, CDR1 is SGHRS and CDR2 is YFSETQ. The CDR3 spans 16 residues. After removal of 2 bases from V and 6 bases from J, the junction contained 7 bases not matched to a gene. CDR3 DNA: TGCGCCAGCAGCTTATACACTAGCGGGAGCCGCAATGAGCAGTTCTTC. Translated: CASSLYTSGSRNEQFF.

This clonotype was observed many times. CDR3 residues: CATSSLDRNTEAFF. The DNA for the CDR3 is TGTGCCACCAGCAGCCTGGACAGGAACACTGAAGCTTTCTTT. J is TRBJ1-1 and V is TRBV15; D is perhaps TRBD1 (6 bases). There are 14 residues in the CDR3. V was cut by 3 bases and J by 1 base, with 9 bases left in between. Germline assignment: CDR1 LNHNV and CDR2 YYDKDF (reference sequence).

This clonotype was counted a few times. The chain recombines TRBV6-1 with TRBJ1-1; 7 nucleotides agree with TRBD1. The germline gives CDR1 MNHNS, CDR2 SASEGT. V shed 6 bases and J 3 bases; nucleotides not matched to a gene: 4. The CDR3 is made up of 13 amino acids. The CDR3 sequence is CASRNQGDTEAFF. DNA for the CDR3: TGTGCCAGCAGGAACCAGGGGGACACTGAAGCTTTCTTT.

The sample holds many counts of this clonotype. This chain connects TRBV2 to TRBJ2-7; perhaps D is TRBD1 or TRBD2 (5 bases each). The V end lost 5 bases, the J end lost 1 base, and 15 bases lay between the germline ends. Germline CDR1 SNHLY, CDR2 FYNNEI. The CDR3 contains 15 residues. DNA of the CDR3: TGTGCCAGCAGTAAGAGACCCGAGGGGTCCTACGAGCAGTACTTC. Protein sequence: CASSKRPEGSYEQYF.

The J gene is TRBJ2-2, the V gene TRBV7-9; D uncertain. Trimming removed 5 bases from V and 7 bases from J, with 11 bases in between. The germline V gene encodes CDR1 SEHNR and CDR2 FQNEAQ (reference sequence). This CDR3 spans 13 amino acids. CDR3 in amino acids: CASSPPDLGELFF. CDR3 in DNA: TGTGCCAGCAGCCCACCAGACCTCGGGGAGCTGTTTTTT. The full variable domain, with the rest looked up from reference TRBV7-9 and TRBJ2-2, is DTGVSQNPRHKITKRGQNVTFRCDPISEHNRLYWYRQTLGQGPEFLTYFQNEAQLEKSRLLSDRFSAERPKGSFSTLEIQRTEQGDSAMYLCASSPPDLGELFFGEGSRLTVL.

The V gene is TRBV9, the J gene TRBJ2-5; D unresolved. Trimming took 2 bases from V and 3 from J, leaving 14 bases between them. CDR1 is SGDLS and CDR2 is YYNGEE in the germline V gene. The CDR3 totals 15 residues. CDR3 DNA: TGTGCCAGCAGCGTTGGTGGGTACCTCGAAGAGACCCAGTACTTC. It is translated as CASSVGGYLEETQYF.

This clonotype was recorded at least ten times. The chain uses TRBV5-5 and TRBJ1-1; unclear D gene. This CDR3 is built from 15 residues. Germline CDR1 is SGHKS and CDR2 is YYEKEE (reference sequence). The V gene lost 4 bases and the J gene lost 5 bases, with 18 bases spanning the gap. The CDR3 spells CASSPGLGLPTEAFF. DNA of the CDR3: TGTGCCAGCAGCCCAGGTCTTGGACTTCCTACTGAAGCTTTCTTT.

The table lists this clonotype with a few counts. At one of its ends the junction is not consistent with the germline gene, which may arise from a read error. The rearrangement uses TRBV12-3 or TRBV12-4 and TRBJ1-5; D is unresolved. The CDR3 runs 11 residues. The CDR3 region is CASSLVGPQHF. The CDR3 region has the DNA TGTGCCAGCAGCTTAGTAGGCCCCCAGCATTTT.

The chain couples TRBV3-1 to TRBJ1-3; D unclear. The length of the CDR3 is 14 residues. The V end was cut by 4 bases, the J end by 2 bases, with 9 bases between. Germline values: CDR1 LGHDT, CDR2 YNNKEL (reference sequence). The CDR3 protein is CASSPLMAGNTIYF. Written as DNA, the CDR3 is TGTGCCAGCAGCCCGCTCATGGCTGGAAACACCATATATTTT.

This clonotype was seen only a few times. J is TRBJ2-5 and V is TRBV12-3 or TRBV12-4; a possible D gene is TRBD1 (5 bases). CDR3 size: 12 residues. V was cut by 11 bases and J by 5 bases, with 15 bases left in between. CDR3 in DNA: TGTGCCTGCTTGGTAAAGGGGGAGACCCAGTACTTC. The encoded protein is CACLVKGETQYF.

This clonotype was recorded at least ten times. The chain joins TRBV11-2 to TRBJ1-1, with D unclear. The CDR3 is 13 residues long. CDR1 is SGHAT and CDR2 is FQNNGV in the germline V gene. V was cut by 7 bases and J by 1 base, with 10 bases left in between. The CDR3 coding sequence is TGTGCCAGCACTCGGCGGAGGAACACTGAAGCTTTCTTT. As protein: CASTRRRNTEAFF.

The chain joins TRBV11-2 to TRBJ2-2; D unresolved. The CDR3 is made up of 13 amino acids. V lost 6 bases and J lost 6, with 11 bases in between. CDR1 SGHAT and CDR2 FQNNGV come from the germline V gene. The CDR3 DNA reads as TGTGCCAGCAGTTTATCGGTGGCCGGGGAGCTGTTTTTT. The encoded protein is CASSLSVAGELFF.

The rearrangement uses TRBV5-1 and TRBJ2-1; D possibly corresponds to TRBD2 (6 bases). Germline assignment: CDR1 SGHRS and CDR2 YFSETQ. Deletions cut 0 bases from V and 5 bases from J, with 12 bases between. The CDR3 length is 15 residues. CDR3 residues: CASSLARGNHNEQFF. CDR3 DNA sequence: TGCGCCAGCAGCTTGGCCCGCGGGAACCACAATGAGCAGTTCTTC.

This clonotype was recorded many times. The chain combines TRBV28 with TRBJ2-1; perhaps TRBD2 as D (6 bases). The V and J ends lost 7 bases and 3 bases respectively, with 10 bases between them. The germline CDR1 and CDR2 sequences are MDHEN and SYDVKM. The CDR3 has 13 amino acids. The chain's CDR3 is CASNIAVYNEQFF. CDR3 coding DNA: TGTGCCAGCAATATAGCGGTCTACAATGAGCAGTTCTTC.

The chain links TRBV9 to TRBJ2-1; 13 bases agree with TRBD2. Trimming removed 3 bases from V and 8 bases from J; junction bases left unmatched: 11. The CDR3 has 17 residues. Germline CDR1 reads SGDLS; CDR2 reads YYNGEE. In DNA, the CDR3 is TGTGCCAGCAGCGCCTTCCCGGGACTAGCGGGGCAGCATGAGCAGTTCTTC. The encoded protein is CASSAFPGLAGQHEQFF.

CDR3 in DNA: TGCGCCAGCAGCTTAACTACAGGGATCTCTGGAAACACCATATATTTT. Amino acid sequence: CASSLTTGISGNTIYF. The V and J genes are TRBV5-1 and TRBJ1-3; perhaps TRBD1 as D (6 bases). The CDR3 runs 16 residues. Trimming took 2 bases from V and 0 from J, leaving 12 bases between them. Per the germline V gene, CDR1 is SGHRS and CDR2 is YFSETQ.

There are a few counts of this clonotype. CDR3 nucleotide sequence: TGTGCCAGCAGTAGAGCGGTCAACCAAGAGACCCAGTACTTC. It codes for CASSRAVNQETQYF. The chain is built from TRBV2 and TRBJ2-5; tentative D call: TRBD2 (5 bases). The ends were cut back, 5 bases at V and 0 bases at J, with 10 bases in the middle. The CDR3 is made up of 14 amino acids. Looked up from germline, CDR1 is SNHLY and CDR2 is FYNNEI.

At least ten counts were recorded for this clonotype. The chain couples TRBV12-3 or TRBV12-4 to TRBJ1-1, with 7 bases matching TRBD1. This CDR3 is 14 amino acids long. The V gene end was trimmed by 10 bases and the J gene end by 6 bases; junction bases not matched to a gene: 14. Here the CDR3 reads CATLAGRGFSEAFF. The CDR3 bases are TGTGCCACTTTGGCCGGCAGGGGGTTTTCTGAAGCTTTCTTT.

The gene calls are TRBV14 and TRBJ1-6; tentatively, D is TRBD1 (5 bases). The CDR3 sequence is 14 residues long. Germline values: CDR1 SGHDN, CDR2 FVKESK. V shed 1 base and J shed 9 bases, with 10 bases lying between them. Here the CDR3 reads CASSQGQSGSPLHF. The DNA of the CDR3 is TGTGCCAGCAGCCAAGGACAGTCCGGTTCACCCCTCCACTTT.

This clonotype came up a few times. The chain combines TRBV5-6 with TRBJ2-7; D unclear. Germline CDR1 and CDR2: SGHDT and YYEEEE. Between the trimmed V and J ends, which lost 3 bases and 2 bases, there was a span of 6 bases. This CDR3 is 12 amino acids long. The CDR3 region has the DNA TGTGCCAGCAGCTCGGCCCCCTACGAGCAGTACTTC. As protein: CASSSAPYEQYF. Full variable domain (rest looked up from reference TRBV5-6 and TRBJ2-7): DAGVTQSPTHLIKTRGQQVTLRCSPKSGHDTVSWYQQALGQGPQFIFQYYEEEERQRGNFPDRFSGHQFPNYSSELNVNALLLGDSALYLCASSSAPYEQYFGPGTRLTVT.